The 27 T cell receptor beta chains listed next were all sequenced from one sample in a study of T cell repertoires in cytomegalovirus infection. For these TCRs, the target antigens are not known. TCRdb reprocessed the reads via MiXCR and lists one record per CDR3 protein. The sample comprises about 71,000 distinct CDR3 sequences, roughly 20% of which are singletons, and roughly two thirds rests with the top ten. Sample: CD8+ T cells from cultured PBMCs, taken from culture after CMV antigen stimulation. The receptors come from a human donor in good health (CMV status not recorded). Some clones in this sample may be carry-over from other donors' samples.

V usage is TRBV12-3 or TRBV12-4 and J usage is TRBJ1-5, with a weak D call TRBD1 (5 bases). The CDR3 covers 13 residues. V gave up 6 bases and J gave up 4 bases, with 10 bases separating them. CDR3 amino acids: CASRSGGNQPQHF. In DNA, the CDR3 is TGTGCCAGCAGGAGTGGGGGAAATCAGCCCCAGCATTTT.

This clonotype was detected ten times or more. The V and J genes are TRBV12-3 or TRBV12-4 and TRBJ1-1; D may be TRBD1 (6 bases). V lost 6 bases and J 1 base, leaving 12 bases between the germline ends. This CDR3 contains 14 residues. The CDR3 protein is CASRSKGGNTEAFF. The DNA of the CDR3 is TGTGCCAGCAGGTCCAAGGGGGGGAACACTGAAGCTTTCTTT.

The V gene is TRBV28, the J gene TRBJ2-3; D unclear. Deletions cut 2 bases from V and 0 bases from J, with 9 bases between. CDR1 is MDHEN and CDR2 is SYDVKM in the germline V gene. This CDR3 has 15 amino acids. CDR3: CASSLKQLSTDTQYF. CDR3 DNA: TGTGCCAGCAGTTTAAAGCAGTTGAGCACAGATACGCAGTATTTT.

This clonotype was found a few times. The chain recombines TRBV7-8 with TRBJ1-1; TRBD1 might be the D (5 bases). Trimming pared 5 bases from V and 0 bases from J, leaving 13 bases between. Germline CDR1 and CDR2: SGHVS and FQNEAQ. CDR3 length: 15 amino acids. The CDR3 DNA reads TGTGCCAGCAGCCCGCAGGGAACCTTGAACACTGAAGCTTTCTTT. As protein: CASSPQGTLNTEAFF.

The chain uses TRBV7-8 and TRBJ2-5; D unclear. CDR3 length: 14 amino acids. Germline CDR1 and CDR2: SGHVS and FQNEAQ. Trimming took off 5 bases at V and 2 bases at J, with 12 bases between the two ends. The CDR3 bases are TGTGCCAGCAGCCCGTCCAGTCGGCAAGAGACCCAGTACTTC. It is translated as CASSPSSRQETQYF.

This chain links TRBV20-1 with TRBJ2-6; D is possibly TRBD2 (6 bases). The germline gives CDR1 DFQATT, CDR2 SNEGSKA (reference sequence). The CDR3 sequence is 16 residues long. V lost 5 bases and J lost 0, with 14 bases in between. The CDR3 bases are TGCAGTGCTGGTGGGGGACTGTACTCTGGGGCCAACGTCCTGACTTTC. It translates to CSAGGGLYSGANVLTF.

The chain recombines TRBV7-9 with TRBJ2-7; D call uncertain. The CDR3 has 15 amino acids. V lost 8 bases and J lost 1, with 18 bases in between. The germline V gene has CDR1 SEHNR and CDR2 FQNEAQ (reference sequence). The CDR3 region has the DNA TGTGCCAGCTCCCCCCCCCCGGCCGGTTCCTACGAGCAGTACTTC. It codes for CASSPPPAGSYEQYF.

The gene calls are TRBV3-1 and TRBJ1-2; D is perhaps TRBD1 (6 bases). Looked up from germline, CDR1 is LGHDT and CDR2 is YNNKEL (reference sequence). This CDR3 spans 15 amino acids. V was clipped by 0 bases and J by 8 bases, with 16 bases between them. Here the CDR3 reads CASSQDRLRGGGYTF. CDR3 nucleotides: TGTGCCAGCAGCCAAGATCGTCTCAGGGGTGGAGGCTACACCTTC.

This chain joins TRBV7-9 and TRBJ1-2; unclear D gene. CDR1 and CDR2 (germline): SEHNR, FQNEAQ (reference sequence). CDR3 length: 15 amino acids. Trimming stripped 1 base from V and 1 base from J, with 10 bases between. The CDR3 here is CASSLVRHLNYGYTF. CDR3 coding DNA: TGTGCCAGCAGCTTAGTGAGACACCTTAACTATGGCTACACCTTC.

This clonotype was recorded a few times. V is TRBV7-8 and J is TRBJ1-6, with a possible D match to TRBD1 (5 bases). Per the germline V gene, CDR1 is SGHVS and CDR2 is FQNEAQ. Deletions cut 1 base from V and 9 bases from J, with 10 bases between. There are 14 residues in the CDR3. The DNA for the CDR3 is TGTGCCAGCAGCTTAGAAGGGGCGAGTTCACCCCTCCACTTT. Translating gives CASSLEGASSPLHF.

This sequence joins TRBV20-1 and TRBJ2-3, with TRBD2 matching 8 bases. CDR3 length equals 15 residues. Per the germline V gene, CDR1 is DFQATT and CDR2 is SNEGSKA (reference sequence). V dropped 3 bases and J dropped 4; count of bases not matched to a gene: 9. CDR3 amino acids: CSARPTGGASDTQYF. CDR3 nucleotides: TGCAGTGCTAGGCCGACCGGGGGGGCATCAGATACGCAGTATTTT.

This chain joins TRBV12-3 or TRBV12-4 and TRBJ2-1; D ambiguous. CDR3 length equals 14 residues. V was cut by 5 bases and J by 2 bases, with 10 bases left in between. The CDR3 protein is CASSRATPYNEQFF. The CDR3 nucleotides read TGTGCCAGCAGTCGCGCAACTCCCTACAATGAGCAGTTCTTC.

This chain joins TRBV6-6 and TRBJ1-1; D is undetermined. Germline assignment: CDR1 MNHNY and CDR2 SVGAGI (reference sequence). CDR3 size: 11 residues. Between the trimmed V and J ends, which lost 7 bases and 11 bases, there was a span of 14 bases. The CDR3 region has the DNA TGTGCCAGCATGAGTCAGGAGGGCGCTTTCTTT. Translating it yields CASMSQEGAFF.

The CDR3 bases are TGTGCCAGCAGCGTCCAAGGTGAAAAACTGTTTTTT. Protein sequence: CASSVQGEKLFF. V and J are TRBV12-3 or TRBV12-4 and TRBJ1-4; D call uncertain. The CDR3 runs 12 residues. V lost 6 bases, J lost 7 bases, and 9 bases lay in between.

This clonotype was counted between two and nine times. This sequence joins TRBV19 and TRBJ1-1, with 8 bases that match TRBD1. Germline V gene data show CDR1 as LNHDA and CDR2 as SQIVND (reference sequence). Losses at the gene ends were 6 bases for V and 4 bases for J; bases not matched to a gene: 7. The CDR3 extends over 14 amino acids. The CDR3 DNA reads TGTGCCAGTAGAGGGACAGGAAGATTCACTGAAGCTTTCTTT. This codes for CASRGTGRFTEAFF. Full variable domain (outside the CDR3, taken from reference TRBV19 and TRBJ1-1): DGGITQSPKYLFRKEGQNVTLSCEQNLNHDAMYWYRQDPGQGLRLIYYSQIVNDFQKGDIAEGYSVSREKKESFPLTVTSAQKNPTAFYLCASRGTGRFTEAFFGQGTRLTVV.

V gene TRBV19 combines with J gene TRBJ2-1; 10 bases agree with TRBD2. This CDR3 has 17 amino acids. The V and J ends lost 1 base and 4 bases, in that order; junction bases with no gene match: 7. Germline lookup yields CDR1 LNHDA and CDR2 SQIVND (reference sequence). CDR3 residues: CASSIGRLAGAYNEQFF. In nucleotides, the CDR3 is TGTGCCAGTAGTATAGGGCGACTAGCGGGTGCTTACAATGAGCAGTTCTTC.

The V call is TRBV15, the J call TRBJ1-4; no definite D call. The CDR3 runs to 14 residues. The germline gives CDR1 LNHNV, CDR2 YYDKDF (reference sequence). Deletions cut 5 bases from V and 0 bases from J, with 7 bases between. The DNA for the CDR3 is TGTGCCACCAGCGGAGCAGCAACTAATGAAAAACTGTTTTTT. Amino acid sequence: CATSGAATNEKLFF.

The rearrangement links TRBV7-6 to TRBJ2-7; 9 nucleotides align to TRBD2. V lost 5 bases to trimming and J lost 0 bases; unmatched junction nucleotides: 11. CDR1 is SGHVS and CDR2 is FNYEAQ in the germline V gene. The CDR3 length is 17 residues. The CDR3 reads CASSPTFSGGLSYEQYF. CDR3 DNA sequence: TGTGCCAGCAGCCCTACCTTTAGCGGGGGCCTCTCCTACGAGCAGTACTTC.

The rearrangement links TRBV5-6 to TRBJ2-1; 7 nucleotides line up with TRBD1. Looked up from germline, CDR1 is SGHDT and CDR2 is YYEEEE. V trimming: 4 bases; J trimming: 7 bases; junction bases outside the gene matches: 5. The CDR3 is 13 amino acids. The CDR3 loop is CASSVGQPNEQFF. DNA of the CDR3: TGTGCCAGCAGCGTGGGACAGCCAAATGAGCAGTTCTTC.

This clonotype was counted between two and nine times. The rearrangement links TRBV6-2 or TRBV6-3 to TRBJ2-3, with a weak D call TRBD2 (6 bases). Per germline, CDR1 MNHEY and CDR2 SVGEGT. V lost 5 bases and J 1 base, leaving 16 bases between the germline ends. CDR3 length: 16 amino acids. This chain's CDR3 is CASSPPGTWGTDTQYF. Written as DNA, the CDR3 is TGTGCCAGCAGTCCCCCCGGGACTTGGGGCACAGATACGCAGTATTTT.

The chain is built from TRBV7-9 and TRBJ1-1; a weak D match, TRBD1 (5 bases). In germline, CDR1 is SEHNR, CDR2 FQNEAQ (reference sequence). The V end lost 0 bases, the J end lost 0 bases, and 8 bases lay between the germline ends. CDR3 size: 15 residues. CDR3 sequence: CASSLAQGMNTEAFF. The CDR3 coding sequence is TGTGCCAGCAGCTTAGCGCAGGGTATGAACACTGAAGCTTTCTTT.

This clonotype came up a few times. The chain combines TRBV4-1 with TRBJ1-2; D ambiguous. Germline assignment: CDR1 MGHRA and CDR2 YSYEKL. The CDR3 contains 15 residues. Trimming removed 2 bases at V and 8 bases at J, with 18 bases between. The DNA for the CDR3 is TGCGCCAGCAGCCAATTCGTAGCTCCCCGAGGGGGCTACACCTTC. This sequence encodes CASSQFVAPRGGYTF.

This clonotype was recorded a few times. This chain connects TRBV5-6 to TRBJ1-6; 10 bases line up with TRBD1. Trimming at V came to 3 bases and at J to 17 bases, leaving 8 bases not matched to a gene. The germline gives CDR1 SGHDT, CDR2 YYEEEE. The CDR3 sequence is 13 residues long. CDR3 coding DNA: TGTGCCAGCAGCTCCGGGACAGGGGCAAACTTCCACTTT. The encoded protein is CASSSGTGANFHF.

This clonotype was counted only a few times. The rearrangement joins TRBV27 to TRBJ2-5, with unresolved D. The CDR3 length is 13 residues. CDR1 MNHEY and CDR2 SMNVEV come from the germline V gene (reference sequence). V dropped 1 base and J dropped 5 bases, with 8 bases sitting between them. The CDR3 spells CASSLYSRETQYF. The CDR3 bases are TGTGCCAGCAGTTTATATAGCCGGGAGACCCAGTACTTC.

This clonotype came up a few times. The chain is built from TRBV12-3 or TRBV12-4 and TRBJ1-1; 11 positions agree with TRBD1. The V segment lost 4 bases and the J segment 4 bases; nucleotides outside the gene matches: 8. The CDR3 spans 16 residues. Here the CDR3 reads CASSSRLGQGGTEAFF. As DNA, the CDR3 is TGTGCCAGCAGTTCTAGGCTGGGACAGGGGGGCACTGAAGCTTTCTTT.

V usage is TRBV9 and J usage is TRBJ1-5, with D unresolved. The CDR3 length is 15 residues. The V gene lost 3 bases and the J gene lost 0 bases, with 10 bases spanning the gap. Germline CDR1 SGDLS, CDR2 YYNGEE. CDR3 region: CASSAAEHSNQPQHF. In DNA, the CDR3 is TGTGCCAGCAGCGCGGCAGAGCATAGCAATCAGCCCCAGCATTTT.

The CDR3 loop reads CASSPGTANTEAFF. The CDR3 DNA follows: TGCGCCAGCAGCCCCGGGACAGCGAACACTGAAGCTTTCTTT. The rearrangement joins TRBV5-1 to TRBJ1-1, with TRBD1 identical over 7 bases. The junction had 4 bases not matched to a gene; V was cut back by 4 bases and J by 1 base. The germline V gene encodes CDR1 SGHRS and CDR2 YFSETQ. This CDR3 is built from 14 residues.